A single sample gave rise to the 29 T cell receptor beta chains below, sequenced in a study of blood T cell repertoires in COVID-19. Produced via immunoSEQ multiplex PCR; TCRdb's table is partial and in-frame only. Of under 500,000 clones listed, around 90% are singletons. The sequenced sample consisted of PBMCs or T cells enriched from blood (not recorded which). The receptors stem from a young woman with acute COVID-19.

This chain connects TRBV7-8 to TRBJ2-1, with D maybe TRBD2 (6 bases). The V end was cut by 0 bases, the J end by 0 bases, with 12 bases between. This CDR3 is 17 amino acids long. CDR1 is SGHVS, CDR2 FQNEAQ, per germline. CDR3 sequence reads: CASSLAGGTSSYNEQFF. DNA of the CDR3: TGTGCCAGCAGCTTAGCTGGCGGGACCAGCTCCTACAATGAGCAGTTCTTC.

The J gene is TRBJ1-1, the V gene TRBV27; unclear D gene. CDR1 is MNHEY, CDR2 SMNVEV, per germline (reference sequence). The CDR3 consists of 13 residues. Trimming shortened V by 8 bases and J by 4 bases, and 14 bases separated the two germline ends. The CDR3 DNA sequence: TGTGCCAGCGGAACCGGGGTGAGCACTGAAGCTTTCTTT. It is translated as CASGTGVSTEAFF.

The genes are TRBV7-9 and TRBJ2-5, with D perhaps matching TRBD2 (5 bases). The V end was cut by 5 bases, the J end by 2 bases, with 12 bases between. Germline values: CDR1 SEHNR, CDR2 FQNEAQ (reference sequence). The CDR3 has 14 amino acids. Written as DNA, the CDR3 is TGTGCCAGCAGCACCTGGGAGAGGCAAGAGACCCAGTACTTC. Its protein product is CASSTWERQETQYF.

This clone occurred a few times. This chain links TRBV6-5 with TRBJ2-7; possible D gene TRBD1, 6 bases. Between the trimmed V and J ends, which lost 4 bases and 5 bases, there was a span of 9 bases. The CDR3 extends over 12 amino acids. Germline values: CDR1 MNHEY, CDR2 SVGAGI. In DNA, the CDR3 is TGTGCCAGCAGTTTTGCAGGGGACGAGCAGTACTTC. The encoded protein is CASSFAGDEQYF.

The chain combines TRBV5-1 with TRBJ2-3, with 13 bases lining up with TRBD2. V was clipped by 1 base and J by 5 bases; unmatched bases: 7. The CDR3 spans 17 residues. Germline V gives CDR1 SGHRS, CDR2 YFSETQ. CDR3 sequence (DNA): TGCGCCAGCAGCTTGTCAACTAGCGGGAGGGGTATAGATACGCAGTATTTT. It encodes CASSLSTSGRGIDTQYF.

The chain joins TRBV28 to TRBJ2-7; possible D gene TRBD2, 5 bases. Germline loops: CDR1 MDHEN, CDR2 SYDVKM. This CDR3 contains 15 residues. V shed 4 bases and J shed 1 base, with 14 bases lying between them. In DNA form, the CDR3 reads TGTGCCAGCAGTTCCTTTAAGCGGAGTTCCTACGAGCAGTACTTC. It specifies CASSSFKRSSYEQYF.

DNA of the CDR3: TGTGCCAGTAGTACTCGCACCTTCAGGACGGGGAATTATGGCTACACCTTC. The encoded protein is CASSTRTFRTGNYGYTF. This chain links TRBV19 with TRBJ1-2; D is ambiguous. The CDR3 runs to 17 residues. Germline CDR1 and CDR2: LNHDA and SQIVND (reference sequence). Between the trimmed V and J ends, which lost 4 bases and 5 bases, there was a span of 23 bases.

The CDR3 spells CASSIGTSGGLNEQFF. In nucleotides, the CDR3 is TGTGCCAGCTCAATCGGGACTAGCGGGGGACTCAATGAGCAGTTCTTC. V gene TRBV18 combines with J gene TRBJ2-1, with 14 positions matching TRBD2. Germline V lookup: CDR1 KGHSH, CDR2 LQKENI. This CDR3 is 16 amino acids long. The V segment lost 5 bases and the J segment 6 bases; nucleotides outside the gene matches: 6.

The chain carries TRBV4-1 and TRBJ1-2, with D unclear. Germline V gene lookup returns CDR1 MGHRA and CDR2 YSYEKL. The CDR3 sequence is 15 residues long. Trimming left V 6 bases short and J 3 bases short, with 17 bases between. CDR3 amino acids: CASSEVESSHYGYTF. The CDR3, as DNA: TGCGCCAGCAGTGAAGTCGAATCGAGCCACTATGGCTACACCTTC.

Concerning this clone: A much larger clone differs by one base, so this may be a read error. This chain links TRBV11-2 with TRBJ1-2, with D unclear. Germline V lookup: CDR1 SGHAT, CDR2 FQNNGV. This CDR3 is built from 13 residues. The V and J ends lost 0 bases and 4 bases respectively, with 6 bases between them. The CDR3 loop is CASSLDRSYGYTF. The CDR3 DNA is TGTGCCAGCAGCTTAGACAGGTCCTATGGCTACACCTTC.

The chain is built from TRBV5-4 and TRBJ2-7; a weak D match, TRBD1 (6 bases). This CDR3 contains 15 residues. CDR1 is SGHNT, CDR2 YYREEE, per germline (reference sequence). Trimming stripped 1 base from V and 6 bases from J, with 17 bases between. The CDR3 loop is CASSLRDTSRGEQYF. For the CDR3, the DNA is TGTGCCAGCAGCTTGAGGGACACCTCTCGGGGCGAGCAGTACTTC.

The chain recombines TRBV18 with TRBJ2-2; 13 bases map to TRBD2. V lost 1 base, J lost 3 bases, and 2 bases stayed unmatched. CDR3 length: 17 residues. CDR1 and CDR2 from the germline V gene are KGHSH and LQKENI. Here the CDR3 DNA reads TGTGCCAGCTCACCACAAGGACTAGCGGGAGACACCGGGGAGCTGTTTTTT. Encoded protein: CASSPQGLAGDTGELFF. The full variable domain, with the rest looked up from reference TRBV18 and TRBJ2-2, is NAGVMQNPRHLVRRRGQEARLRCSPMKGHSHVYWYRQLPEEGLKFMVYLQKENIIDESGMPKERFSAEFPKEGPSILRIQQVVRGDSAAYFCASSPQGLAGDTGELFFGEGSRLTVL.

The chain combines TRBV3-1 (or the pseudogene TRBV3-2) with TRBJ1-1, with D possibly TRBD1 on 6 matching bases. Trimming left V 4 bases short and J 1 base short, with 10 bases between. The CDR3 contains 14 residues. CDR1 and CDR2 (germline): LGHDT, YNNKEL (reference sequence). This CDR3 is CASSRARGNTEAFF. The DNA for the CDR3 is TGTGCCAGCAGCCGAGCCAGGGGGAACACTGAAGCTTTCTTT.

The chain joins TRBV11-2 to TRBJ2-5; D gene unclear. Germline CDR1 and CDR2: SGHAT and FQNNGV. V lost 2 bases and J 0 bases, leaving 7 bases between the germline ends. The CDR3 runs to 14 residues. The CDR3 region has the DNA TGTGCCAGCAGCTTAAGGCGGTACCAAGAGACCCAGTACTTC. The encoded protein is CASSLRRYQETQYF.

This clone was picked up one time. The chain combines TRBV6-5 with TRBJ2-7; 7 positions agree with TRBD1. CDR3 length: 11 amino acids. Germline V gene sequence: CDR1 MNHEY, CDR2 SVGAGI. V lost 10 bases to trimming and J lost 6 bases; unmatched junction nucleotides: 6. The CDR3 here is CATGQPGEQYF. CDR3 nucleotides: TGTGCCACGGGACAGCCGGGCGAGCAGTACTTC.

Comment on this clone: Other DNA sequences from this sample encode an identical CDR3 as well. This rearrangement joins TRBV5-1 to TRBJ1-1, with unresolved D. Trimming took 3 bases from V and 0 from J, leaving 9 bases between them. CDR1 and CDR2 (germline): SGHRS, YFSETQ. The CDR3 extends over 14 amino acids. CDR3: CASSSDGMNTEAFF. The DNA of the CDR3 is TGCGCCAGCAGCTCGGACGGGATGAACACTGAAGCTTTCTTT.

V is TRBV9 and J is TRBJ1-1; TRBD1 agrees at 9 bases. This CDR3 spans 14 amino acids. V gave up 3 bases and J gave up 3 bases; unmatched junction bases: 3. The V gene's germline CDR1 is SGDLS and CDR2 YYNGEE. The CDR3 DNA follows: TGTGCCAGCAGCGAGACAGGGGGGGACACTGAAGCTTTCTTT. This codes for CASSETGGDTEAFF.

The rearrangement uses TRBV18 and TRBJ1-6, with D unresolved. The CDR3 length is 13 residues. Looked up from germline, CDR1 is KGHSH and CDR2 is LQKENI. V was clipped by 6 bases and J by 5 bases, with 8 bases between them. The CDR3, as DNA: TGTGCCAGCTCCCAGGAAAATAATTCACCCCTCCACTTT. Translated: CASSQENNSPLHF.

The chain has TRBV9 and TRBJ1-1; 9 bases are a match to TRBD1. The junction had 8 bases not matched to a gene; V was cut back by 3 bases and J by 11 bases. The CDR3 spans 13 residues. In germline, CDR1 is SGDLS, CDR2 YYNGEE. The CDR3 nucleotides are TGTGCCAGCAGCGAGGGGGACAGGGTACGCGCTTTCTTT. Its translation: CASSEGDRVRAFF.

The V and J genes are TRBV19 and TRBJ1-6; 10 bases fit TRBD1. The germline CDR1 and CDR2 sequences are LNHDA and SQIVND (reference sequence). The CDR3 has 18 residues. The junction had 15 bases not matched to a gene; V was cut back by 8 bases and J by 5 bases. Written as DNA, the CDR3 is TGTGCCAGTCGGGACAGGGGTGCTTACGGTCGAAATAATTCACCCCTCCACTTT. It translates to CASRDRGAYGRNNSPLHF.

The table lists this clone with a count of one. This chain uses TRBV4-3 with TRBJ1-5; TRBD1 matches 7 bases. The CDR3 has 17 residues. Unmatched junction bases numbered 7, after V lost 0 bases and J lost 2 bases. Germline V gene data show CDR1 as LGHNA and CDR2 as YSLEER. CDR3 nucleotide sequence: TGCGCCAGCAGCCAAGATAGCATAACAGGGGGCAATCAGCCCCAGCATTTT. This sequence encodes CASSQDSITGGNQPQHF.

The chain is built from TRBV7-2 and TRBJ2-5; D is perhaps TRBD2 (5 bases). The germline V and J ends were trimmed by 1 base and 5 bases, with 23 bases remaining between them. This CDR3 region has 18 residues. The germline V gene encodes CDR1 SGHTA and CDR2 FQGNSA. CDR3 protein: CASSLGLLRVGLKETQYF. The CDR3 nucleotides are TGTGCCAGCAGCTTAGGCCTCTTGCGGGTGGGTCTGAAGGAGACCCAGTACTTC.

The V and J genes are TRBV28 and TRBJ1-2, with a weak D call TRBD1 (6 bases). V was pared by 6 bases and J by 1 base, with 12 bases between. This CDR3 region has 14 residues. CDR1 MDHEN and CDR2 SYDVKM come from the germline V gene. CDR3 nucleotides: TGTGCCAGCAGCATAGGACAGCTTAACTATGGCTACACCTTC. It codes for CASSIGQLNYGYTF.

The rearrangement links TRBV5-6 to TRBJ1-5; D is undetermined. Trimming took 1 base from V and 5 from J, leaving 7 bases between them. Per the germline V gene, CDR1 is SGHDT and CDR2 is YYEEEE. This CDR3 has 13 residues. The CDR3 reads CASSLNTYQPQHF. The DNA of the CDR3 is TGTGCCAGCAGCTTGAACACCTATCAGCCCCAGCATTTT.

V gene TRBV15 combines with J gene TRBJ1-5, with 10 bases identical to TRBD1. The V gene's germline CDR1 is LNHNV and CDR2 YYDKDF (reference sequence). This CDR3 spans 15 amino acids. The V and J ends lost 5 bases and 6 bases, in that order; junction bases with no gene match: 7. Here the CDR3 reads CATSGRTGGSQPQHF. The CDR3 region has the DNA TGTGCCACCAGCGGACGGACAGGGGGAAGTCAGCCCCAGCATTTT.

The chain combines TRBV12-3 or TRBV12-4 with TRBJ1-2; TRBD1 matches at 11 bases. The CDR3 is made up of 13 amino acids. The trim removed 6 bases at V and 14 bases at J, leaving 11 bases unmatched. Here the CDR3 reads CASRRPGTGGPTF. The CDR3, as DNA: TGTGCCAGCAGACGGCCCGGGACAGGGGGTCCTACCTTC.

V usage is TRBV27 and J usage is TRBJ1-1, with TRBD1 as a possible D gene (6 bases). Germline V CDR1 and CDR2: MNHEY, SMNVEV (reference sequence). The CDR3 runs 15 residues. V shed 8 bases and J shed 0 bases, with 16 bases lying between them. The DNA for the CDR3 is TGTGCCAGCTCGACGGGACAACCAATGAACACTGAAGCTTTCTTT. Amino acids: CASSTGQPMNTEAFF.

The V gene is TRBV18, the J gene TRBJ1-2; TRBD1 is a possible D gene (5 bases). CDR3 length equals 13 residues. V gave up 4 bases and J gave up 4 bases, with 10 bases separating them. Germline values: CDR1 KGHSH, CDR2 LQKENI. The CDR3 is CASSQGTLYGYTF. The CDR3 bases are TGTGCCAGCTCACAAGGGACTCTCTATGGCTACACCTTC. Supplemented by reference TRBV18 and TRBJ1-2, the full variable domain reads NAGVMQNPRHLVRRRGQEARLRCSPMKGHSHVYWYRQLPEEGLKFMVYLQKENIIDESGMPKERFSAEFPKEGPSILRIQQVVRGDSAAYFCASSQGTLYGYTFGSGTRLTVV.

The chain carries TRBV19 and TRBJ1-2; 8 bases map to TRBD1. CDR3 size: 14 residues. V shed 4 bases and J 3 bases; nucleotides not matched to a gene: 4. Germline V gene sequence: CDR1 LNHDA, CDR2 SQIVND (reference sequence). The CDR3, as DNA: TGTGCCAGTAGTACACCGGGACAGGACTATGGCTACACCTTC. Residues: CASSTPGQDYGYTF.